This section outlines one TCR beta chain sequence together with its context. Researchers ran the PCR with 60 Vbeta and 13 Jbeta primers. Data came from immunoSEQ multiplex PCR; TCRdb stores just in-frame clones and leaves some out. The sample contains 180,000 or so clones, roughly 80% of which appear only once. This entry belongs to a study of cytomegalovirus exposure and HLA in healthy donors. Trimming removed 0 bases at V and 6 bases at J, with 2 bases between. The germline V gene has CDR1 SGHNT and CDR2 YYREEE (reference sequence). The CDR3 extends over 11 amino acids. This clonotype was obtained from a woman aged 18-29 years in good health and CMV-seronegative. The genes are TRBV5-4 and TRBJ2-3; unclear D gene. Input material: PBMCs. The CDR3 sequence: CASSLADTQYF. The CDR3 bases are TGTGCCAGCAGCTTGGCTGATACGCAGTATTTT.